Listed below are T cell receptor beta chains from one sample, sequenced in a study of blood T cell repertoires in COVID-19. Repertoires were generated with immunoSEQ multiplex PCR, while TCRdb's copy carries only in-frame clones and drops some. In the table there are approximately 500,000 clones, roughly 89% of which are singletons. The sequenced sample consisted of peripheral blood. These receptors were taken from a woman between 50 and 59 years old with COVID-19, enrolled during active disease. Both conserved end residues are part of each CDR3. A D gene is named only where the DNA matches it firmly. Expanded clones are given a class, and other clones once, few, many or no size at all.

TRBJ1-1 once NA TRBV20-1 TGCAGTGCGAGTGGACAGTCCCGGGAAGCTTTCTTT CSASGQSREAFF
TRBJ1-2 NA NA TRBV10-3 TGTGCCATCTCAGAGGGCTTGCGCTATGGCTACACCTTC CAISEGLRYGYTF
TRBJ2-1 NA NA TRBV11-3 TGTGCCAGCAGCTTAGCGGGACTCTGGAATGAGCAGTTCTTC CASSLAGLWNEQFF
TRBJ1-5 NA NA TRBV6-5 TGTGCCAGCAGTTTGCCAGGGAGCAATCAGCCCCAGCATTTT CASSLPGSNQPQHF
TRBJ1-1 NA TRBD1 TRBV9 TGTGCCAGCAGCCCTATGCCCAGGGGGGACACTGAAGCTTTCTTT CASSPMPRGDTEAFF
TRBJ1-4 NA TRBD1 TRBV10-1 TGCGCCAGCAGTGAAGGCAGACAGGGACGTGAAAAACTGTTTTTT CASSEGRQGREKLFF
TRBJ1-2 NA NA TRBV5-6 TGTGCCAGCAGCTTCGGCCAGGGCAGCTATGGCTACACCTTC CASSFGQGSYGYTF
TRBJ2-1 NA NA TRBV3-1/TRBV3-2 TGTGCCAGCAGCCGAAGAGAGGCTAGCAGAGGGAATGAGCAGTTCTTC CASSRREASRGNEQFF
TRBJ1-4 NA NA TRBV12-3/TRBV12-4 TGTGCCAGCAGTACGGGGGAAAAACTGTTTTTT CASSTGEKLFF
TRBJ1-6 NA NA TRBV6-4 TGTGCCAGCAGTACCGACTTTGGCTATAATTCACCCCTCCACTTT CASSTDFGYNSPLHF
TRBJ2-3 NA TRBD2 TRBV2 TGTGCCAGCAGTGAAGGTGGGACTAGCGGGGGAGGCGCTACGCAGTATTTT CASSEGGTSGGGATQYF
TRBJ1-5 NA NA TRBV5-8 TGTGCCAGCAGCCCGTCCGTTAGCAGGGCCTATAGCAATCAGCCCCAGCATTTT CASSPSVSRAYSNQPQHF
TRBJ2-2 NA TRBD1 TRBV10-3 TGTGCCATCAGTGGGACAGGGGGCGACAAGGCCGGGGAGCTGTTTTTT CAISGTGGDKAGELFF
TRBJ1-1 NA NA TRBV7-6 TGTGCCAGCAGCTCCCGGGTCGTAATAAACACTGAAGCTTTCTTT CASSSRVVINTEAFF
TRBJ1-2 NA NA TRBV6-5 TGTGCCAGCAGGCCCGGAGGGAACTATGGCTACACCTTC CASRPGGNYGYTF
TRBJ1-4 NA TRBD1 TRBV7-9 TGTGCCAGCAGCCGACGTGGACAGGGCCCTTCTGGAGAAAAACTGTTTTTT CASSRRGQGPSGEKLFF
TRBJ2-3 NA NA TRBV10-2 TGCGCCAGCAGTCGAGGCAGCCCAGCAGATACGCAGTATTTT CASSRGSPADTQYF
TRBJ1-2 NA TRBD1 TRBV5-6 TGTGCCAGCAGCTCAGTCACACCGGGACAGGGACGTTATGGCTACACCTTC CASSSVTPGQGRYGYTF
TRBJ2-3 NA TRBD1 TRBV5-4 TGTGCCAGCACACTCCAGACAGGGGGCACAGATACGCAGTATTTT CASTLQTGGTDTQYF
TRBJ1-1 once TRBD1 TRBV2 TGTGCCAGCAGCAACTCCCGGGACAGCCTGAACACTGAAGCTTTCTTT CASSNSRDSLNTEAFF
TRBJ2-7 NA TRBD2 TRBV28 TGTGCCAGCAGTCCTCGGGGGGGCCTGGTTAACGAGCAGTACTTC CASSPRGGLVNEQYF
TRBJ2-3 NA TRBD2 TRBV10-1 TGCGCCAGCAGTGAGTCGGGGTCTAGCGGGGGCTCAGATACGCAGTATTTT CASSESGSSGGSDTQYF
TRBJ1-1 NA NA TRBV11-1 TGTGCCAGCAGCCTCGGGGTGAACACTGAAGCTTTCTTT CASSLGVNTEAFF
TRBJ1-6 NA NA TRBV25-1 TGTGCCAGCAGTGTACAGAATTCCCTCCACTTT CASSVQNSLHF
TRBJ1-1 NA TRBD1 TRBV25-1 TGTGCCAGCAGACCAGGGGGTAGGAACACTGAAGCTTTCTTT CASRPGGRNTEAFF
TRBJ2-5 NA TRBD1 TRBV18 TGTGCCAGCTCACGGACAGGTGCACTCCAAGAGACCCAGTACTTC CASSRTGALQETQYF
TRBJ2-2 NA TRBD2 TRBV3-1/TRBV3-2 TGTGCCAGCAGCCTAAGAGCGGGGGGCACCGGGGAGCTGTTTTTT CASSLRAGGTGELFF
TRBJ2-5 NA TRBD2 TRBV10-2 TGCGCCAGCACCGGGGGGGGGAATTGGGAGACCCAGTACTTC CASTGGGNWETQYF
TRBJ2-2 NA NA TRBV11-2 TGTGCCAGCAGCTTAGGGGGGGCGAACACCGGGGAGCTGTTTTTT CASSLGGANTGELFF
TRBJ1-2 NA TRBD1 TRBV4-1 TGCGCCAGCAGCCAAGGGGGGACAGCTAACTATGGCTACACCTTC CASSQGGTANYGYTF
TRBJ2-7 once TRBD2 TRBV7-9 TGTGCCAGCAGCTTAAGCGGGGGATGGGGAACGTACTTC CASSLSGGWGTYF
TRBJ2-2 NA TRBD1 TRBV6-5 TGTGCCAGCAGTTACGAGGGGGCGAGGACCGGGGAGCTGTTTTTT CASSYEGARTGELFF
TRBJ1-5 NA TRBD1 TRBV6-6 TGTGCCAGCAGTCTACAGACAGGGACCAATCAGCCCCAGCATTTT CASSLQTGTNQPQHF
TRBJ1-5 NA TRBD1 TRBV19 TGTGCCAGTAGTAGAAACAGGGGGAACTATCAGCCCCAGCATTTT CASSRNRGNYQPQHF
TRBJ1-6 NA NA TRBV18 TGTGCCAGCTCACGTGCGGCCGTGTACAATTCACCCCTCCACTTT CASSRAAVYNSPLHF
TRBJ2-2 NA NA TRBV11-3 TGTGCCAGCAGCTTCAGGGTTGGGGAGCTGTTTTTT CASSFRVGELFF
TRBJ1-2 NA TRBD1 TRBV5-5 TGTGCCAGCAGAACCAAGGCACCGGGACAGTACTATGGCTACACCTTC CASRTKAPGQYYGYTF
TRBJ1-2 NA NA TRBV10-3 TGTGCCATCAGTGAAACGGTAGTCAACTATGGCTACACCTTC CAISETVVNYGYTF
TRBJ2-5 NA TRBD2 TRBV3-1/TRBV3-2 TGTGCCAGCAGCCAAATGTCGTCGGGTAGCGGGGGGGCTGGGGAGACCCAGTACTTC CASSQMSSGSGGAGETQYF
TRBJ1-3 once NA TRBV9 TGTGCCAGCAGTGTAACAGGGTCAATAGGGAACACCATATATTTT CASSVTGSIGNTIYF
TRBJ2-7 once TRBD2 TRBV13 TGTGCCAGCAGCCCTGATGGTAGCGGGGGCTCCTACGAGCAGTACTTC CASSPDGSGGSYEQYF
TRBJ2-3 NA TRBD2 TRBV2 TGTGCCAGCAGTGGAGGGCTAGCGGGGGGAAAGACCCATAACACAGATACGCAGTATTTT CASSGGLAGGKTHNTDTQYF
TRBJ1-1 NA NA TRBV5-1 TGCGCCAGCAGCTCCCTACAGGGACCCAACACTGAAGCTTTCTTT CASSSLQGPNTEAFF
TRBJ1-1 NA NA TRBV6-5 TGTGCCAGCAGTTACTCTTGGCGGAGTTTTGAAGCTTTCTTT CASSYSWRSFEAFF
TRBJ1-4 NA TRBD1 TRBV30 TGTGCCTGGAGTACGGGACAGGGGGCCGGTAATGAAAAACTGTTTTTT CAWSTGQGAGNEKLFF
TRBJ2-1 few TRBD1 TRBV11-1 TGTGCCAGCCGAGTGCCCGGGACAGAAAACAATGAGCAGTTCTTC CASRVPGTENNEQFF
TRBJ1-1 NA NA TRBV6-6 TGTGCCAGCAGTTACACCGGACAGCTTGAAGCTTTCTTT CASSYTGQLEAFF
TRBJ2-3 NA NA TRBV18 TGTGCCAGCTCACGAACAGGGAGCACAGATACGCAGTATTTT CASSRTGSTDTQYF
TRBJ1-1 NA NA TRBV5-1 TGCGCCAGCAGCTTGGGAGGGGGATCCGGGGATCGGGGCACTGAAGCTTTCTTT CASSLGGGSGDRGTEAFF
TRBJ2-5 NA TRBD1 TRBV19 TGTGCCAGTAAGCTAAGCGGACAGGGCGGATGGGAGACCCAGTACTTC CASKLSGQGGWETQYF
TRBJ1-3 NA NA TRBV19 TGTGCCAGCGGGGGGGCAGGGGCCCGAAACACCATATATTTT CASGGAGARNTIYF
TRBJ1-5 NA NA TRBV6-5 TGTGCCAGCACGGAGGGCAACTATCAGCCCCAGCATTTT CASTEGNYQPQHF
TRBJ2-2 NA NA TRBV5-1 TGCGCCAGCAGCGCCAGGGAGGACACCGGGGAGCTGTTTTTT CASSAREDTGELFF
TRBJ1-2 NA NA TRBV30 TGTGCCTGGAAGAAACGTTCAGAGGACTATGGCTACACCTTC CAWKKRSEDYGYTF
TRBJ1-6 NA NA TRBV28 TGTGCCAGCAGTCGGGATCTTGGAAATTCACCCCTCCACTTT CASSRDLGNSPLHF
TRBJ1-2 few NA TRBV27 TGTGCCAGCAGTCCGAGGACAGAGAACTATGGCTACACCTTC CASSPRTENYGYTF
TRBJ2-5 NA TRBD2 TRBV19 TGTGCCAGTAGTCTGAGGACTAGCGGGGGTGCCGAGACCCAGTACTTC CASSLRTSGGAETQYF
TRBJ2-1 NA NA TRBV5-3 TGTGCCAGAAGCCCAGACTACAATGAGCAGTTCTTC CARSPDYNEQFF
TRBJ1-2 NA TRBD1 TRBV6-5 TGTGCCAGCACCTCACGTCGGACAGGGGGTTATGGCTACACCTTC CASTSRRTGGYGYTF
TRBJ2-1 once NA TRBV10-1 TGCGCCAGCAGTTCCAGGGGATCCTACAATGAGCAGTTCTTC CASSSRGSYNEQFF